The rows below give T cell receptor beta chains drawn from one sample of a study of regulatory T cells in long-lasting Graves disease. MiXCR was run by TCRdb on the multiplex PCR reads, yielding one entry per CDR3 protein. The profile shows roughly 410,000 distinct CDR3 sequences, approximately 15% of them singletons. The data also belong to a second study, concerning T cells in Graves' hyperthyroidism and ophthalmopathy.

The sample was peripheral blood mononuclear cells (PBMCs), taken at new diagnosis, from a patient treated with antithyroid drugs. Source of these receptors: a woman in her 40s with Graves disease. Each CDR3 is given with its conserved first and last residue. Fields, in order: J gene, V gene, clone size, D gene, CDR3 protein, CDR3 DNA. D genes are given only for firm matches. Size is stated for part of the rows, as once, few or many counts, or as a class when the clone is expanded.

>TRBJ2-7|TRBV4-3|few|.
CASSQGMGIYEQYF
TGCGCCAGCAGCCAGGGGATGGGCATCTACGAGCAGTACTTC
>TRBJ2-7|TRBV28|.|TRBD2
CASSPSGTSSPYEQYF
TGTGCCAGCAGTCCCTCCGGGACTAGCTCCCCCTACGAGCAGTACTTC
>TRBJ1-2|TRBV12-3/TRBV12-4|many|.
CASSIQGPLFGYTF
TGTGCCAGCAGTATACAGGGACCCCTTTTCGGCTACACCTTC
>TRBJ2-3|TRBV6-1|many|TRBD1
CASRPDRDRSTDTQYF
TGTGCCAGCAGACCTGATCGGGACAGGAGCACAGATACGCAGTATTTT
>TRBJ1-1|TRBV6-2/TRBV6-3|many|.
CASSVGVVNTEAFF
TGTGCCAGCAGTGTTGGGGTTGTGAACACTGAAGCTTTCTTT
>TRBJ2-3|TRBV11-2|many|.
CASSARRASGSRGDTQYF
TGTGCCAGCAGCGCCAGGCGGGCGAGCGGGTCCCGAGGAGATACGCAGTATTTT
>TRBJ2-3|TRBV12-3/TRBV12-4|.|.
CASSLRLPSTDTQYF
TGTGCCAGCAGTTTAAGACTACCAAGCACAGATACGCAGTATTTT
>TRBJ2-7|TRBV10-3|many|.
CAISDGRARYEQYF
TGTGCCATCAGTGACGGCCGAGCAAGGTACGAGCAGTACTTC
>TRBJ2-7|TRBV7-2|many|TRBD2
CASSLGREGREQYF
TGTGCCAGCAGCTTAGGGCGGGAGGGCCGCGAGCAGTACTTC
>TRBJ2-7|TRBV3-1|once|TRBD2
CASSRTSGENEQYF
TGTGCCAGCAGCCGGACTAGCGGGGAAAACGAGCAGTACTTC
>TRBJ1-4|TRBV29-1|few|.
CSVPVPGTNEKLFF
TGCAGCGTCCCAGTCCCCGGGACTAATGAAAAACTGTTTTTT
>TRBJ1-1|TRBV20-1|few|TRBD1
CSAETGENTEAFF
TGCAGTGCCGAGACAGGGGAAAACACTGAAGCTTTCTTT
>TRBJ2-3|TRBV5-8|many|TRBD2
CASSLTSGSPYTQYF
TGTGCCAGCAGCTTGACTAGCGGGAGTCCGTATACGCAGTATTTT
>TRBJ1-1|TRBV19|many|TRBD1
CASSTTGVNTEAFF
TGTGCCAGTAGTACGACAGGGGTGAACACTGAAGCTTTCTTT
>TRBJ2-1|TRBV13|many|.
CASSFTSNEQFF
TGTGCCAGCAGCTTTACGAGCAATGAGCAGTTCTTC
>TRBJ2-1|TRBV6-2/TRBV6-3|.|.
CASSQLGPYNEQFF
TGTGCCAGCAGTCAACTAGGGCCGTACAATGAGCAGTTCTTC
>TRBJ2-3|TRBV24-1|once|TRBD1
CATRGGDRGTSTDTQYF
TGTGCCACCAGAGGGGGGGACAGGGGGACTAGCACAGATACGCAGTATTTT
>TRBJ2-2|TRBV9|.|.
CASSPHGGELFF
TGTGCCAGCAGCCCACATGGCGGGGAGCTGTTTTTT
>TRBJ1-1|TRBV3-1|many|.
CASSRSSGSGTNTEAFF
TGTGCCAGCAGCCGCTCTTCAGGAAGCGGGACGAACACTGAAGCTTTCTTT
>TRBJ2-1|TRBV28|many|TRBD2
CASSFDGRDNEQFF
TGTGCCAGCAGTTTCGACGGGAGGGATAATGAGCAGTTCTTC
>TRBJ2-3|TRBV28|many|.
CASRHRADTQYF
TGTGCCAGCAGGCACAGGGCGGATACGCAGTATTTT
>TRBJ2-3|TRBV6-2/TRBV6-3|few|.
CASSYSSSGSTDTQYF
TGTGCCAGCAGTTACTCGAGCAGCGGCAGCACAGATACGCAGTATTTT
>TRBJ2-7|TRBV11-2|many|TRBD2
CASSPMTSGISYEQYF
TGTGCCAGCAGCCCAATGACTAGCGGGATATCCTACGAGCAGTACTTC
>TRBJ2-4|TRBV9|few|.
CASSARPGLGNIQYF
TGTGCCAGCAGCGCCCGTCCGGGTCTTGGGAACATTCAGTACTTC
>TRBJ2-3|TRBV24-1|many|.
CATKGSTDTQYF
TGTGCCACCAAGGGCAGCACAGATACGCAGTATTTT
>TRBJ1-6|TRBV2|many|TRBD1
CASSDGDRNSPLHF
TGTGCCAGCAGTGATGGGGACAGAAATTCACCCCTCCACTTT
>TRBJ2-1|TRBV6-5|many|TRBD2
CASSYIEAGGYNEQFF
TGTGCCAGCAGTTATATCGAGGCGGGAGGTTACAATGAGCAGTTCTTC
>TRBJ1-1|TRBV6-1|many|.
CASKRTDNKAFF
TGTGCCAGCAAAAGGACAGATAACAAAGCTTTCTTT
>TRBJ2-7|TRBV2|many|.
CASTAAIYEQYF
TGTGCCAGCACTGCGGCGATTTACGAGCAGTACTTC
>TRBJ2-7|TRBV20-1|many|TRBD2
CSATPGTSGRGEQYF
TGCAGTGCTACGCCCGGGACTAGCGGGAGAGGCGAGCAGTACTTC
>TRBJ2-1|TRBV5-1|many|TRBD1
CASSFPKGGGQGYNEQFF
TGCGCCAGCAGCTTTCCTAAGGGAGGGGGACAGGGGTACAATGAGCAGTTCTTC
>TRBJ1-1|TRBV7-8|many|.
CASSRNQGIDTEAFF
TGTGCCAGCAGCCGAAACCAGGGAATTGACACTGAAGCTTTCTTT
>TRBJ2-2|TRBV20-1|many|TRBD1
CSVGQAAGELFF
TGCAGTGTCGGACAGGCCGCCGGGGAGCTGTTTTTT
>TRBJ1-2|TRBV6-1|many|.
CASRTRWEIRNYGYTF
TGTGCCAGCAGGACCCGATGGGAGATACGCAACTATGGCTACACCTTC
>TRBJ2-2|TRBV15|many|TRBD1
CATSRDLQGVVFTGELFF
TGTGCCACCAGCAGAGATTTACAGGGGGTCGTGTTCACCGGGGAGCTGTTTTTT
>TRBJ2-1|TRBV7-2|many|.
CASSLTTTFFYNEQFF
TGTGCCAGCAGCTTAACGACGACCTTTTTCTACAATGAGCAGTTCTTC
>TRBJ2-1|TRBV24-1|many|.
CATSDPQGTNVYNEQFF
TGTGCCACCAGTGATCCGCAGGGGACCAACGTCTACAATGAGCAGTTCTTC
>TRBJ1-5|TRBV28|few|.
CASRPGSRANQPQHF
TGTGCCAGCCGCCCCGGCAGCAGGGCCAATCAGCCCCAGCATTTT
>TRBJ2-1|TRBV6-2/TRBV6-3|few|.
CASGGTIYEQFF
TGTGCCAGCGGGGGGACGATATATGAGCAGTTCTTC
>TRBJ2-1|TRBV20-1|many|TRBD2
CSAMVAGVNEQFF
TGCAGTGCTATGGTAGCGGGAGTTAATGAGCAGTTCTTC
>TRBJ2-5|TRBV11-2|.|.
CASSLGISKRGTQYF
TGTGCCAGCAGCTTAGGGATCTCGAAGAGGGGGACCCAGTACTTC
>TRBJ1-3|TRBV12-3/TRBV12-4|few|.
CASSLAQGWGNTIYF
TGTGCCAGCAGTTTAGCCCAGGGGTGGGGAAACACCATATATTTT
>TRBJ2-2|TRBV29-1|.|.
CSVTPPGAYSGELFF
TGCAGCGTTACCCCTCCGGGGGCGTATTCCGGGGAGCTGTTTTTT
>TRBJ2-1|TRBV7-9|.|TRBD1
CASSSGTGGALIYNEQFF
TGTGCCAGCAGCTCCGGGACAGGGGGCGCATTGATCTACAATGAGCAGTTCTTC
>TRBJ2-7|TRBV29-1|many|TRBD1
CSVETGQGNAYEQYF
TGCAGCGTTGAGACCGGACAGGGTAATGCCTACGAGCAGTACTTC
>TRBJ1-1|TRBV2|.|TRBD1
CASSEGVGGAKGWTEAFF
TGTGCCAGCAGTGAAGGGGTAGGGGGCGCAAAGGGTTGGACTGAAGCTTTCTTT
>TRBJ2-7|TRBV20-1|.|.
CSAFRLRVQRETYEQYF
TGCAGTGCTTTCAGGCTTCGGGTACAACGGGAAACCTACGAGCAGTACTTC
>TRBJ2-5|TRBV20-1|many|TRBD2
CSAARARLAGVGETQYF
TGCAGTGCTGCCCGAGCGAGACTAGCGGGAGTGGGGGAGACCCAGTACTTC
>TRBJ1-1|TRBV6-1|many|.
CASSVTRGDAFF
TGTGCCAGCAGCGTTACCCGGGGAGATGCTTTCTTT
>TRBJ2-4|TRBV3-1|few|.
CASSQQGINIQYF
TGTGCCAGCAGCCAACAAGGAATAAACATTCAGTACTTC
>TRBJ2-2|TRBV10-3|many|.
CAISEVNNLNTGELFF
TGTGCCATCAGTGAAGTGAACAACTTGAACACCGGGGAGCTGTTTTTT